The next 5 T cell receptor beta chains were all read from a single sample in a study of T-cell reconstitution after alpha-beta-depleted transplantation in children (dated by TCRdb to 2016 to 2018). The library was made by PCR. Sequencing took place on an Illumina HiSeq 2500. To normalize quantification of the TCRbeta repertoire, the TCR libraries were built with molecular barcoding that relied on unique molecular identifiers. The raw public data were reprocessed by TCRdb itself: fastp quality trimming at Q25, MiXCR clonotype calling, in-frame beta chains only. Every entry covers one CDR3 protein and lists the most common genes and DNA from its rows. The sample table records around 60,000 distinct CDR3 sequences; less than 55% of these occur just once. The top ten clones comprise 98% of the sample. The treatment or condition label on this specimen signifies: allogeneic hematopoietic cell transplantation with graft depleted of TCRalphabeta T cells and CD19 B cells.

The specimen comprised PBMCs, mostly from graft donor cells, sampled 360 days after TCRalphabeta/CD19-depleted stem cell transplant. The receptors derive from a male patient between 5 and 17 years old who had a stem cell transplant for acute lymphoblastic leukemia, so the T cells may come from the graft donor.

The chain recombines TRBV5-1 with TRBJ2-1; TRBD2 agrees at 9 bases. The CDR3 is 16 residues long. J was trimmed by 4 bases and V by 0 bases; bases with no gene match: 5. The V gene's germline CDR1 is SGHRS and CDR2 YFSETQ. The CDR3 DNA sequence: TGCGCCAGCAGCTTGGCCAGCGGGAGGACTTACAATGAGCAGTTCTTC. Amino acids: CASSLASGRTYNEQFF.

This sequence joins TRBV12-3 or TRBV12-4 and TRBJ2-3; 8 bases align to TRBD1. V was clipped by 5 bases and J by 2 bases; unmatched bases: 9. The CDR3 runs 16 residues. CDR3 coding DNA: TGTGCCAGCAGTCCCACGCGGACAGGGTACACAGATACGCAGTATTTT. Its translation is CASSPTRTGYTDTQYF.

The chain has TRBV6-4 and TRBJ2-3; possibly TRBD1 for D (6 bases). There are 14 residues in the CDR3. V lost 4 bases and J lost 4, with 12 bases in between. Germline V gene sequence: CDR1 MRHNA, CDR2 SNTAGT. CDR3 sequence reads: CASSVTGLSDTQYF. The CDR3 nucleotides read TGTGCCAGCAGTGTAACAGGGCTATCAGATACGCAGTATTTT.

V usage is TRBV18 and J usage is TRBJ2-5; TRBD2 is a possible D gene (6 bases). The CDR3 sequence is 12 residues long. CDR1 and CDR2 (germline): KGHSH, LQKENI. The V and J ends lost 5 bases and 3 bases respectively, with 7 bases between them. The CDR3 DNA is TGTGCCAGCTCAACGGGAGAAGAGACCCAGTACTTC. This sequence encodes CASSTGEETQYF. The full variable domain, completed using reference TRBV18 and TRBJ2-5, is NAGVMQNPRHLVRRRGQEARLRCSPMKGHSHVYWYRQLPEEGLKFMVYLQKENIIDESGMPKERFSAEFPKEGPSILRIQQVVRGDSAAYFCASSTGEETQYFGPGTRLLVL.

This chain uses TRBV20-1 with TRBJ2-7; 10 bases map to TRBD2. This CDR3 contains 15 residues. CDR1 is DFQATT and CDR2 is SNEGSKA in the germline V gene (reference sequence). Trimming removed 5 bases from V and 2 bases from J; junction bases left unmatched: 9. CDR3 residues: CSAGGRTSGAYEQYF. The CDR3 nucleotides are TGCAGTGCTGGGGGAAGGACTAGCGGAGCCTACGAGCAGTACTTC.